One sample yielded the 5 T cell receptor beta chains listed below, sequenced in a study of CD8+ T cells in alopecia areata. In each case, RNA was isolated and then reverse transcribed into cDNA as the sequencing template. The repertoire was sequenced with immunoSEQ multiplex PCR; TCRdb's copy has only in-frame clones and lacks some. The table includes 110,000 to 150,000 clones, roughly 53% detected once. The sample in question was CD4+ T cells sorted from blood, obtained at week 0. The receptors were gathered from a human donor with alopecia areata.

The V and J genes are TRBV5-4 and TRBJ1-1; 8 bases are shared with TRBD1. The CDR3 totals 14 residues. V dropped 4 bases and J dropped 0; count of bases not matched to a gene: 2. The germline V gene has CDR1 SGHNT and CDR2 YYREEE (reference sequence). The DNA for the CDR3 is TGTGCCAGCAGCCTACAGGGGGTGAACACTGAAGCTTTCTTT. Translating gives CASSLQGVNTEAFF. The whole variable domain, filled in from reference TRBV5-4 and TRBJ1-1, reads ETGVTQSPTHLIKTRGQQVTLRCSSQSGHNTVSWYQQALGQGPQFIFQYYREEENGRGNFPPRFSGLQFPNYSSELNVNALELDDSALYLCASSLQGVNTEAFFGQGTRLTVV.

This clone was seen more than once but under ten times. V and J are TRBV18 and TRBJ2-7; perhaps TRBD2 as D (6 bases). Trimming removed 1 base from V and 6 bases from J, with 16 bases in between. Per germline, CDR1 KGHSH and CDR2 LQKENI. The CDR3 totals 15 residues. CDR3 in amino acids: CASSPRTGVGGEQYF. In DNA form, the CDR3 reads TGTGCCAGCTCACCACGAACGGGGGTGGGCGGCGAGCAGTACTTC.

The chain joins TRBV9 to TRBJ2-1; 11 nucleotides agree with TRBD1. The CDR3 runs 15 residues. Germline CDR1 is SGDLS and CDR2 is YYNGEE. Trimming at V came to 4 bases and at J to 10 bases, leaving 10 bases not matched to a gene. CDR3 region: CASSPRTGGYVEQFF. CDR3 sequence (DNA): TGTGCCAGCAGCCCACGGACAGGGGGCTACGTAGAGCAGTTCTTC.

The rearrangement uses TRBV20-1 and TRBJ1-1, with a tentative D call TRBD1 (6 bases). This CDR3 is built from 11 residues. V was shortened by 5 bases and J by 7 bases, with 11 bases between the two germline ends. Germline CDR1 DFQATT, CDR2 SNEGSKA (reference sequence). The DNA for the CDR3 is TGCAGTGCTTTCAGGGGTGGTGAAGCTTTCTTT. Translating it yields CSAFRGGEAFF.

The gene calls are TRBV29-1 and TRBJ1-6; TRBD1 might be the D (6 bases). This CDR3 spans 13 amino acids. V dropped 5 bases and J dropped 5 bases, with 10 bases sitting between them. Per germline, CDR1 SQVTM and CDR2 ANQGSEA. The CDR3 DNA reads as TGCAGCGTTCGGACAGACCATAATTCACCCCTCCACTTT. This codes for CSVRTDHNSPLHF.